This TCR beta chain was sequenced in a study of T cell responses to AZD1222 COVID-19 vaccine. General study findings and limits: Baseline serostatus was positive in only six AZD1222 recipients. Within unmutated variant regions lay the reported targets of nearly half of spike-specific TCRs. Clonal diversity may have been underestimated, and the donors were mostly white British, with more females than males. An increase in Spike-specific TCR breadth and depth was observed after two AZD1222 doses.

With respect to this clone: Antigen: not known.

Sequencing was performed with immunoSEQ multiplex PCR; in TCRdb, only in-frame clones are kept and a portion is missing. Of more than 85,000 clones in the sample, roughly 88% are singletons; the top ten hold about 16%. The CDR3 runs to 14 residues. CDR1 is MGHRA and CDR2 is YSYEKL in the germline V gene. V lost 6 bases to trimming and J lost 0 bases, with 9 bases between them. The sample was peripheral blood, taken on day 0 of AZD1222 vaccination. This receptor was taken from an adult in good health. The chain is built from TRBV4-1 and TRBJ1-3; weak D call: TRBD1 (5 bases). DNA for the CDR3: TGCGCCAGCAGGGAGGGGATCTCTGGAAACACCATATATTTT. Amino acid sequence: CASREGISGNTIYF.